The T cell receptor (beta chain) described here comes from a study of blood T cell repertoires in COVID-19 (dated by TCRdb to about 2020). Broadly, across the study: The collaborator samples originated in the United States, Italy and Spain and spanned the acute and convalescent phases of COVID-19. The prospective study material was composed of cDNA or gDNA derived from T cells, B-cell-depleted T cells, or PBMCs. The dataset comprised deeply sampled blood TCRbeta repertoires from subjects exposed to, actively infected with, or recovered from COVID-19. The repertoires were released in a freely available public database meant as a resource for research on the immune response to SARS-CoV-2. Samples were obtained from the ongoing ImmuneRACE study (first 160 participants) and from over a thousand subjects provided by 6 global collaborators. A de-identified subject ID, COVID-19 status, age in years and sex were almost always included in the sample metadata. Where available, HLA class I and class II types were taken from metadata supplied by the sample provider and were not determined by assay-based typing.

Details on this clone: What antigen it recognizes has not been identified. Base qualities are missing; no much larger clone stands one base away.

The immunoSEQ Assay, a bias-controlled multiplex PCR, was used to amplify TCRbeta CDR3 regions from genomic DNA. The study's processing was this. The number of nucleated cells in each sample was estimated from the amplification of reference gene primers within the assay. To quantify the absolute abundance of each unique TCRbeta CDR3 rearrangement, sequence reads were collapsed and filtered. For each sample, productive Simpson clonality was calculated by taking the square root of Simpson's diversity index across productive rearrangements. TCRdb obtained this table from immuneACCESS and retained in-frame rearrangements with V and J assigned. These tables miss some clones; where compared with another copy, unresolved V genes account for less than half of the shortfall, and the remainder is unexplained. From that table come the V and J calls and clone size; the DNA was used to work out D and trimming. The sample table holds roughly 300,000 clones, of which over 75% were seen once. Jointly, the top ten make up roughly 9% of the sample.

The V and J ends are trimmed by 5 bases and 7 bases, leaving 23 bases between them. The CDR3 goes from the cysteine to the phenylalanine over 16 residues. Left in the record is the CDR3 DNA by itself, 48 bases read in frame from the first base. The germline V gene gives CDR1 as SGHAT and CDR2 as FQNNGV. Results and caveats for the whole study, not just this receptor: How much clinical and demographic metadata was included differed by source and by participant, and the metadata was provided uncurated.

Each collaborating institution followed its own protocols to collect whole blood in K2EDTA tubes. For TCRbeta analysis, collaborators shipped samples as frozen whole blood, isolated PBMCs, or DNA extracted from either of those sample types. The chain employs TRBV11-2 and TRBJ1-2; 6 matching bases give a weak D call of TRBD1. The sequence was collected from a man aged 18 to 29 with active or convalescent COVID-19. Specimen: peripheral blood. CDR3 region: CASSLPGGGHIGGYTF. The nucleotides are TGTGCCAGCAGCCTGCCTGGGGGGGGCCACATCGGTGGCTACACCTTC.